The subject of this entry is one TCR beta chain. No cognate antigen has been identified for it. No clone much larger than this one lies a single base away; base qualities are absent. The CDR3 covers 13 residues, taking in both the cysteine and the phenylalanine. Only the CDR3 DNA stays, 39 bases, in frame from base 1. Taken from the germline V gene, the CDR1 and CDR2 loops are ENHRY and SYGVKD. V trim: 4 bases; J trim: 4 bases; unmatched bases: 0. This sample was taken from a study of memory CD4+ T cells and cytomegalovirus serostatus (dated by TCRdb to the late 2010s). Background for the entire study: A total of roughly 35 healthy Belgian adults, of whom 9 were CMV seropositive and about 25 were CMV seronegative, were included in the cohort. The study sequenced CD4+ memory TCRbeta repertoires of a Belgian cohort with known cytomegalovirus serostatus to replicate a published TCR-based CMV serostatus classifier. Study-wide findings and limitations: The results were interpreted as suggesting that the CMV-associated TCR signature is largely present in the CD4+ memory repertoire. For CMV serostatus prediction, a median bootstrapped AUC of roughly 0.94 was reached with the original framework, and a median bootstrapped AUC of roughly 0.9 was reached with a US-trained random forest. On the Belgian cohort, the classifier built on the original framework reached a median bootstrapped AUC of nearly 0.96, with a 95% CI of 0.76-1.00. Only CD4+CD45RO+ memory cells were sequenced, unlike the original study, which covered naive and memory CD4+ and CD8+ populations. Among the 160 or so previously reported CMV-associated TCRbeta sequences, 67 showed up in the CD4+ memory repertoires, with each one found in between one and five individuals.

A FACSAria II was used to sort memory CD4+ T cells, defined as single viable CD3+CD4+CD8-CD45RO+ cells. To determine CMV serostatus, a Roche Elecsys assay was used that detects serum IgG against CMV pp150, pp28, p38 and p52. After thawing, total CD4+ T cells were enriched by positive selection with CD4 magnetic microbeads. The samples came from a different study that was designed specifically to examine the CD4+ T cell memory repertoire. Peripheral blood mononuclear cells were isolated and cryopreserved according to standard operating procedures, and serum was stored at -80 degrees C. The staining relied on CD3-PerCP (BW264/56), CD4-APC (RPA-T4), CD45RO-PE (UCHT1) and CD8-Pacific Orange (3B5) antibodies, and Sytox blue was used to exclude non-viable cells. Genomic DNA was extracted from sorted cells with the Quick-DNA Microprep Kit. TCRbeta DNA was amplified with the immunoSEQ hsTCRbeta kit following the manufacturer's protocol. TCRbeta libraries were sequenced on an Illumina MiSeq instrument. On the study's bioinformatics: Removing out-of-frame sequences left fewer than 2.5 million distinct TCRbeta sequences, an average of around 67,000 per individual. Each individual was scored by the count of about 150 previously reported CMV-associated TCRbeta sequences and the total productive distinct TCRbeta count. A beta-binomial model was reimplemented in Python, and scikit-learn random forests with default parameters were trained on data from the US cohort. Classifier performance on the Belgian cohort was reported as the median AUC with percentile confidence intervals calculated over 10,000 bootstrap iterations. TCRdb mirrors the immuneACCESS table, restricted to in-frame sequences. Some clones are absent from its copies; in checked studies, under half trace to an unresolved V gene, and the reason for the others is unknown. V, J and clone size derive from that table, while D and trimming were established from the DNA sequence. Recorded for this sample are just over 40,000 clones; around 79% of them occurred a single time. The ten top clones hold roughly 0.87% of the sample.

The sequence was obtained from an adult in good health and CMV-seronegative. The V and J genes are TRBV10-3 and TRBJ1-1, with 10 middle bases fitting TRBD1. Sequences were obtained from memory CD4+ T cells from blood. CDR3 protein: CAISGDRGTEAFF. In nucleotide form, the sequence is TGTGCCATCAGTGGGGACAGGGGCACTGAAGCTTTCTTT.